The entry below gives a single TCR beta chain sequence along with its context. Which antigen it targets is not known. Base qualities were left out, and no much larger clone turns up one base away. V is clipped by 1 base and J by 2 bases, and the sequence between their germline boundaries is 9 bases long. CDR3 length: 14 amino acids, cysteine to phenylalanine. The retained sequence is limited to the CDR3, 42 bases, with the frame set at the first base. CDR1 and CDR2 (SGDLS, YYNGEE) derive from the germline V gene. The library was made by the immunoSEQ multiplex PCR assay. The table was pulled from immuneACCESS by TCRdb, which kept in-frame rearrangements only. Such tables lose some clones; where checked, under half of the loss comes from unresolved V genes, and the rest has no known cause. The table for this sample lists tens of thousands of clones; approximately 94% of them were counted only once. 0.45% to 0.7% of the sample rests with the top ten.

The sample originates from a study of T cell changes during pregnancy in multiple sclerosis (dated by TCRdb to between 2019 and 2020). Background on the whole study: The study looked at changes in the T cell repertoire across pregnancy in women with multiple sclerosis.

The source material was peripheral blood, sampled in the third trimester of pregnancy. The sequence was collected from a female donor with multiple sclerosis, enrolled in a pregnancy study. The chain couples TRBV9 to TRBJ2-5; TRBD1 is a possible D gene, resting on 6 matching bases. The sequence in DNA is TGTGCCAGCAGCGTATTTGGGACACAAGAGACCCAGTACTTC. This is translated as CASSVFGTQETQYF.